This is a list of T cell receptor beta chains from one sample in a study of cytomegalovirus exposure and HLA in healthy donors. Libraries were prepared by immunoSEQ multiplex PCR; TCRdb keeps only in-frame clonotypes and omits some of them. Among about 180,000 clones listed, 65% to 90% were seen once. The sample taken for sequencing was PBMCs. All receptors come from a girl aged 2 to 9 in good health and CMV-seropositive. Both conserved end residues are part of each CDR3. D genes are given only for firm matches. Clone size is stated in some rows and not others, as once, few, many or a class when expanded.

TRBD1 TRBJ1-1 TRBV18 once CASSGKDRANTEAFF TGTGCCAGCTCGGGGAAGGACAGGGCGAACACTGAAGCTTTCTTT
. TRBJ1-3 TRBV7-6 . CASSLASLSGNTIYF TGTGCCAGCAGCTTAGCGTCACTTTCTGGAAACACCATATATTTT
. TRBJ2-2 TRBV5-1 . CASSLAIGTWLTTGELFF TGCGCCAGCAGCTTGGCCATAGGGACATGGCTGACCACCGGGGAGCTGTTTTTT
TRBD1 TRBJ2-4 TRBV27 . CASSFRPGTALAKNIQYF TGTGCCAGCAGTTTTCGCCCCGGGACAGCACTAGCCAAAAACATTCAGTACTTC
. TRBJ1-1 TRBV27 . CASSIDRPGTEAFF TGTGCCAGCAGTATCGACAGACCCGGCACTGAAGCTTTCTTT
. TRBJ2-3 TRBV4-1 . CASSLLTDTQYF TGCGCCAGCAGCCTCCTCACAGATACGCAGTATTTT
. TRBJ2-1 TRBV15 . CATSRDRRDDEQFF TGTGCCACCAGCAGAGATCGGCGGGACGATGAGCAGTTCTTC
TRBD1 TRBJ2-7 TRBV14 . CASSLRDSWAYEQYF TGTGCCAGCAGCCTGAGGGACAGTTGGGCCTACGAGCAGTACTTC
TRBD2 TRBJ2-3 TRBV6-5 . CASSWTSGGAGDTQYF TGTGCCAGCAGTTGGACTAGCGGGGGGGCCGGAGATACGCAGTATTTT
. TRBJ1-2 TRBV6-5 . CASSYGRSVGYTF TGTGCCAGCAGTTACGGGAGGTCGGTAGGCTACACCTTC
TRBD2 TRBJ2-1 TRBV4-1 . CASSQDPERASGNNEQFF TGCGCCAGCAGCCAAGACCCCGAGCGGGCTAGCGGAAACAATGAGCAGTTCTTC
TRBD1 TRBJ2-1 TRBV5-4 . CASSSQGTHEQFF TGTGCCAGCAGCTCACAGGGGACACATGAGCAGTTCTTC
. TRBJ2-1 TRBV6-1 . CASAGRGSSYNEQFF TGTGCCAGCGCAGGACGGGGAAGCTCCTACAATGAGCAGTTCTTC
. TRBJ2-7 TRBV5-6 . CASSLGVGRIAYEQYF TGTGCCAGCAGCTTGGGAGTTGGCAGGATCGCCTACGAGCAGTACTTC
. TRBJ1-2 TRBV11-2 once CASSTRGGGYTF TGTGCCAGCTCTACCCGGGGAGGCGGCTACACCTTC
. TRBJ2-1 TRBV5-1 . CASSLELATYNEQFF TGCGCCAGCAGCTTGGAACTAGCCACCTACAATGAGCAGTTCTTC
TRBD1 TRBJ1-2 TRBV5-1 . CASSLGTGPFNYGYTF TGCGCCAGCAGCTTGGGGACAGGTCCTTTTAACTATGGCTACACCTTC
TRBD2 TRBJ2-7 TRBV5-5 . CASSRRTSGPSYEQYF TGTGCCAGCAGCCGCAGGACTAGCGGCCCATCCTACGAGCAGTACTTC
. TRBJ1-6 TRBV9 . CASSVNKVRVDFVSPLHF TGTGCCAGCAGCGTAAATAAAGTCAGGGTCGATTTTGTTTCACCCCTCCACTTT
. TRBJ1-2 TRBV13 few CASSAPGLNYGYTF TGTGCCAGCAGCGCTCCGGGACTTAACTATGGCTACACCTTC
. TRBJ1-2 TRBV6-1 . CASSGGVGKSGANYGYTF TGTGCCAGCAGTGGGGGGGTCGGAAAGTCGGGAGCTAACTATGGCTACACCTTC
TRBD2 TRBJ2-2 TRBV28 . CASSLDPHGVSGRAGELFF TGTGCCAGCAGTTTAGACCCCCACGGGGTTAGCGGGAGAGCCGGGGAGCTGTTTTTT
TRBD2 TRBJ2-1 TRBV28 . CASYTLAGVNDEQFF TGTGCCAGCTATACGCTAGCGGGAGTCAACGATGAGCAGTTCTTC
. TRBJ2-1 TRBV4-2 . CASSPPTRDSTFNEQFF TGTGCCAGCAGCCCGCCAACCCGGGACTCAACTTTCAATGAGCAGTTCTTC
. TRBJ1-2 TRBV7-9 . CASSLAGDLSYGYTF TGTGCCAGCAGCTTGGCAGGGGATCTCAGCTATGGCTACACCTTC
TRBD2 TRBJ2-7 TRBV6-1 . CASSDPYGTNGRAYEQYF TGTGCCAGCAGTGATCCCTATGGTACTAACGGGAGGGCCTACGAGCAGTACTTC
. TRBJ2-3 TRBV29-1 . CSVGEDTGTDTQYF TGCAGCGTTGGGGAGGACACAGGCACAGATACGCAGTATTTT
. TRBJ2-7 TRBV5-1 . CASRAGTQYEQYF TGCGCCAGCAGAGCCGGGACTCAGTACGAGCAGTACTTC
. TRBJ1-2 TRBV29-1 . CSAPNGAEYGYTF TGCAGCGCACCAAATGGGGCTGAATATGGCTACACCTTC
TRBD1 TRBJ1-2 TRBV4-2 . CASRPKQGDNYGYTF TGTGCCAGCAGGCCTAAACAGGGGGATAACTATGGCTACACCTTC
. TRBJ2-7 TRBV7-9 . CSIRTQDSAYEQYF TGTTCCATCAGAACACAGGATTCGGCCTACGAGCAGTACTTC
TRBD1 TRBJ1-2 TRBV6-5 . CASSYSGQVGYGYTF TGTGCCAGCAGTTACTCGGGACAGGTGGGCTATGGCTACACCTTC
TRBD1 TRBJ1-1 TRBV11-2 . CASSSDRVHTEAFF TGTGCCAGCAGCTCGGACAGGGTCCACACTGAAGCTTTCTTT
TRBD1 TRBJ1-2 TRBV15 . CATSREVLGTEKYGYTF TGTGCCACCAGCAGAGAAGTACTCGGGACAGAGAAGTATGGCTACACCTTC
. TRBJ2-7 TRBV21-1 . CASSKVAREQYF TGTGCCAGCAGCAAAGTAGCCCGTGAGCAGTACTTC
. TRBJ2-3 TRBV20-1 . CSASPSEAQYF TGCAGTGCTAGCCCTTCGGAGGCGCAGTATTTT
. TRBJ2-1 TRBV28 . CASSLSYNEQFF TGTGCCAGCAGTCTCTCCTACAATGAGCAGTTCTTC
TRBD2 TRBJ2-7 TRBV7-6 . CASSPGLAGYEQYF TGTGCCAGCAGCCCTGGACTAGCGGGATACGAGCAGTACTTC
TRBD1 TRBJ1-1 TRBV19 once CASSISDRVNTEAFF TGTGCCAGTAGTATTAGTGACAGGGTGAACACTGAAGCTTTCTTT
TRBD1 TRBJ2-7 TRBV18 . CASSPRGQGTVSGEQYF TGTGCCAGCTCACCACGGGGACAAGGGACAGTCTCGGGGGAGCAGTACTTC